The rows below give T cell receptor beta chains drawn from one sample of a study of cytomegalovirus exposure and HLA in healthy donors. The protocol was immunoSEQ multiplex PCR, while the TCRdb copy is restricted to in-frame clones and leaves out a portion. In the table there are 150,000 or so clones, roughly four fifths of which are singletons. The sample comprised PBMCs. All receptors derive from a man aged 50 to 60 in good health and CMV-seropositive. Both conserved end residues are part of each CDR3. D genes are given only for firm matches. Only part of the rows carry a size: once, few, many, or a class if the clone is expanded.

j_call: TRBJ2-6; clone_size: .; cdr3_length: 14; d_call: .; v_call: TRBV2; cdr3_nt: TGTGCCAGCAGTGACTCGGGAAGGGCCAACGTCCTGACTTTC; cdr3_aa: CASSDSGRANVLTF
j_call: TRBJ1-2; clone_size: .; cdr3_length: 15; d_call: .; v_call: TRBV2; cdr3_nt: TGTGCCAGCAGGGAATACGACGGACTTAACTATGGCTACACCTTC; cdr3_aa: CASREYDGLNYGYTF
j_call: TRBJ2-5; clone_size: .; cdr3_length: 12; d_call: .; v_call: TRBV27; cdr3_nt: TGTGCCAGCAGGGGGCTGCTAGAGACCCAGTACTTC; cdr3_aa: CASRGLLETQYF
j_call: TRBJ2-2; clone_size: .; cdr3_length: 14; d_call: .; v_call: TRBV6-6; cdr3_nt: TGTGCCAGCAGTTACGGACAGTCAACCGGGGAGCTGTTTTTT; cdr3_aa: CASSYGQSTGELFF
j_call: TRBJ2-3; clone_size: .; cdr3_length: 14; d_call: .; v_call: TRBV7-3; cdr3_nt: TGTGCCAGCAGCCCGCAGGGGGGTGGCGATACGCAGTATTTT; cdr3_aa: CASSPQGGGDTQYF
j_call: TRBJ1-3; clone_size: .; cdr3_length: 16; d_call: TRBD1; v_call: TRBV7-3; cdr3_nt: TGTGCCAGCAGCTCAGGGGGATCCGGCACTGGAAACACCATATATTTT; cdr3_aa: CASSSGGSGTGNTIYF
j_call: TRBJ1-5; clone_size: .; cdr3_length: 15; d_call: .; v_call: TRBV10-3; cdr3_nt: TGTGCCATCAGGGCCACAGGGTTTAGTAATCAGCCCCAGCATTTT; cdr3_aa: CAIRATGFSNQPQHF
j_call: TRBJ2-7; clone_size: .; cdr3_length: 13; d_call: .; v_call: TRBV9; cdr3_nt: TGTGCCAGCAGCGTGGGAACTAGTTACGAGCAGTACTTC; cdr3_aa: CASSVGTSYEQYF
j_call: TRBJ2-2; clone_size: .; cdr3_length: 12; d_call: .; v_call: TRBV29-1; cdr3_nt: TGCAGCGTTGAAAACCTACCTGGGGAGCTGTTTTTT; cdr3_aa: CSVENLPGELFF
j_call: TRBJ2-1; clone_size: once; cdr3_length: 16; d_call: TRBD2; v_call: TRBV7-3; cdr3_nt: TGTGCCAGCAGCCCTCGACTAGCGGGAGCATACAATGAGCAGTTCTTC; cdr3_aa: CASSPRLAGAYNEQFF
j_call: TRBJ1-4; clone_size: few; cdr3_length: 16; d_call: .; v_call: TRBV28; cdr3_nt: TGTGCCAGCAGTTTAAGGCAGGGAGGGATGGGTGAAAAACTGTTTTTT; cdr3_aa: CASSLRQGGMGEKLFF
j_call: TRBJ2-7; clone_size: once; cdr3_length: 15; d_call: TRBD2; v_call: TRBV18; cdr3_nt: TGTGCCAGCTCACCACGCCCAGCGGGAACCTACGAGCAGTACTTC; cdr3_aa: CASSPRPAGTYEQYF
j_call: TRBJ2-5; clone_size: .; cdr3_length: 14; d_call: .; v_call: TRBV5-6; cdr3_nt: TGTGCCAGCAGCCTACAGATGTACCAAGAGACCCAGTACTTC; cdr3_aa: CASSLQMYQETQYF
j_call: TRBJ1-1; clone_size: .; cdr3_length: 13; d_call: TRBD1; v_call: TRBV6-5; cdr3_nt: TGTGCCTCATGTAGGGGGCGTGACACTGAAGCTTTCTTT; cdr3_aa: CASCRGRDTEAFF
j_call: TRBJ1-2; clone_size: .; cdr3_length: 15; d_call: TRBD1; v_call: TRBV7-3; cdr3_nt: TGTGCCAGCAGCACTGGACAGGGGCCATACTATGGCTACACCTTC; cdr3_aa: CASSTGQGPYYGYTF
j_call: TRBJ1-1; clone_size: .; cdr3_length: 13; d_call: .; v_call: TRBV9; cdr3_nt: TGTGCCAGCAGCGAGGGAGTGGGCACTGAAGCTTTCTTT; cdr3_aa: CASSEGVGTEAFF
j_call: TRBJ2-7; clone_size: .; cdr3_length: 15; d_call: TRBD1; v_call: TRBV4-3; cdr3_nt: TGCGCCAGCAGCCGAGGACAGGGAATCTCCTACGAGCAGTACTTC; cdr3_aa: CASSRGQGISYEQYF
j_call: TRBJ1-4; clone_size: once; cdr3_length: 13; d_call: TRBD1; v_call: TRBV9; cdr3_nt: TGTGCCAGCAGCACAGACAGGGGTGAAAAACTGTTTTTT; cdr3_aa: CASSTDRGEKLFF
j_call: TRBJ2-1; clone_size: .; cdr3_length: 16; d_call: TRBD1; v_call: TRBV28; cdr3_nt: TGTGCCAGCAGTTTGACCGCCGGGACAGGGCCCAATGAGCAGTTCTTC; cdr3_aa: CASSLTAGTGPNEQFF
j_call: TRBJ1-1; clone_size: .; cdr3_length: 16; d_call: TRBD1; v_call: TRBV5-1; cdr3_nt: TGCGCCAGCAGCTGGGCAGGGACAGAATTGAACACTGAAGCTTTCTTT; cdr3_aa: CASSWAGTELNTEAFF
j_call: TRBJ1-1; clone_size: once; cdr3_length: 14; d_call: .; v_call: TRBV12-5; cdr3_nt: TGTGCTAGTGGCCACACTGGAGGAGAGGGCCCAGCTTTCTTT; cdr3_aa: CASGHTGGEGPAFF
j_call: TRBJ1-2; clone_size: few; cdr3_length: 13; d_call: .; v_call: TRBV30; cdr3_nt: TGTGCCTGGAGCGGGTGGGGGGGCGAGGGCTACACCTTC; cdr3_aa: CAWSGWGGEGYTF
j_call: TRBJ2-1; clone_size: .; cdr3_length: 15; d_call: .; v_call: TRBV11-2; cdr3_nt: TGTGCCAGCAGCTTTATAGGAGGAACCTACAATGAGCAGTTCTTC; cdr3_aa: CASSFIGGTYNEQFF
j_call: TRBJ1-2; clone_size: .; cdr3_length: 14; d_call: TRBD1; v_call: TRBV7-2; cdr3_nt: TGTGCCAGCAGCTTAGTCCAGGGGGACTATGGCTACACCTTC; cdr3_aa: CASSLVQGDYGYTF
j_call: TRBJ1-1; clone_size: .; cdr3_length: 15; d_call: .; v_call: TRBV6-1; cdr3_nt: TGTGCCAGCATCGACAAACAGAGCATGAACACTGAAGCTTTCTTT; cdr3_aa: CASIDKQSMNTEAFF
j_call: TRBJ2-3; clone_size: .; cdr3_length: 17; d_call: TRBD2; v_call: TRBV2; cdr3_nt: TGTGCCAGCAGGGGAGGGACTAGCGGGAAAAGCACAGATACGCAGTATTTT; cdr3_aa: CASRGGTSGKSTDTQYF
j_call: TRBJ2-7; clone_size: once; cdr3_length: 12; d_call: .; v_call: TRBV5-1; cdr3_nt: TGCGCCAGCAGAACAGATAACTACGAGCAGTACTTC; cdr3_aa: CASRTDNYEQYF
j_call: TRBJ1-3; clone_size: .; cdr3_length: 14; d_call: .; v_call: TRBV27; cdr3_nt: TGTGCCAGCAGTTCCGGGGGCTCTGGAAACACCATATATTTT; cdr3_aa: CASSSGGSGNTIYF
j_call: TRBJ1-5; clone_size: .; cdr3_length: 16; d_call: .; v_call: TRBV7-9; cdr3_nt: TGTGCCAGCAGCTTAGCGTATGGGGCTGGCAATCAGCCCCAGCATTTT; cdr3_aa: CASSLAYGAGNQPQHF
j_call: TRBJ2-7; clone_size: .; cdr3_length: 15; d_call: TRBD1; v_call: TRBV7-3; cdr3_nt: TGTGCCAGCAGCTTCGACAGGGCGTCTCCCTACGAGCAGTACTTC; cdr3_aa: CASSFDRASPYEQYF
j_call: TRBJ1-5; clone_size: .; cdr3_length: 15; d_call: .; v_call: TRBV7-2; cdr3_nt: TGTGTCAGCAGCTTAGAGTACAGCAGCAATCAGCCCCAGCATTTT; cdr3_aa: CVSSLEYSSNQPQHF
j_call: TRBJ2-7; clone_size: .; cdr3_length: 14; d_call: .; v_call: TRBV7-2; cdr3_nt: TGTGCCAGCAGCTTATTGCACGGTTTCGTCGAGCAGTACTTC; cdr3_aa: CASSLLHGFVEQYF
j_call: TRBJ2-5; clone_size: .; cdr3_length: 14; d_call: .; v_call: TRBV28; cdr3_nt: TGTGCCAGCAGAACCACCGGGGATGGGGAGACCCAGTACTTC; cdr3_aa: CASRTTGDGETQYF
j_call: TRBJ1-3; clone_size: .; cdr3_length: 14; d_call: TRBD1; v_call: TRBV2; cdr3_nt: TGTGCCAGCAGGGGGGACAGACTCGGAAACACCATATATTTT; cdr3_aa: CASRGDRLGNTIYF
j_call: TRBJ2-7; clone_size: .; cdr3_length: 15; d_call: TRBD2; v_call: TRBV7-2; cdr3_nt: TGTGCCAGCAGCGAGACTAGCGGGAGTCCCTACGAGCAGTACTTC; cdr3_aa: CASSETSGSPYEQYF
j_call: TRBJ2-1; clone_size: .; cdr3_length: 14; d_call: .; v_call: TRBV11-2; cdr3_nt: TGTGCCAGCAGCTCAAACCCAGCGGGCGATGAGCAGTTCTTC; cdr3_aa: CASSSNPAGDEQFF
j_call: TRBJ2-7; clone_size: few; cdr3_length: 13; d_call: TRBD2; v_call: TRBV7-9; cdr3_nt: TGTGCCAGCAGCTACAGCGGGAAATACGAGCAGTACTTC; cdr3_aa: CASSYSGKYEQYF
j_call: TRBJ2-2; clone_size: .; cdr3_length: 13; d_call: .; v_call: TRBV2; cdr3_nt: TGTGCCAGCAATCCGGGGGAGGCCGGGGAGCTGTTTTTT; cdr3_aa: CASNPGEAGELFF
j_call: TRBJ2-7; clone_size: .; cdr3_length: 15; d_call: TRBD2; v_call: TRBV14; cdr3_nt: TGTGCCAGCAGCCAAGTGCGGGGGTTTGGGTACGAGCAGTACTTC; cdr3_aa: CASSQVRGFGYEQYF
j_call: TRBJ1-5; clone_size: .; cdr3_length: 14; d_call: .; v_call: TRBV19; cdr3_nt: TGTGCCAGTAGTATCAGGACAGGCAATCAGCCCCAGCATTTT; cdr3_aa: CASSIRTGNQPQHF
j_call: TRBJ2-1; clone_size: .; cdr3_length: 17; d_call: TRBD2; v_call: TRBV27; cdr3_nt: TGTGCCAGCAGTTTATCCGCGGGACTAGCCGCCTACAATGAGCAGTTCTTC; cdr3_aa: CASSLSAGLAAYNEQFF
j_call: TRBJ2-2; clone_size: .; cdr3_length: 16; d_call: TRBD2; v_call: TRBV4-2; cdr3_nt: TGTGCCAGCAGCCAAGTATCTAGCGGGGGAACCGGGGAGCTGTTTTTT; cdr3_aa: CASSQVSSGGTGELFF
j_call: TRBJ2-2; clone_size: .; cdr3_length: 14; d_call: TRBD1; v_call: TRBV7-3; cdr3_nt: TGTGCCAGCAGCACCGGACAGGGAACCGGGGAGCTGTTTTTT; cdr3_aa: CASSTGQGTGELFF
j_call: TRBJ2-1; clone_size: once; cdr3_length: 16; d_call: TRBD2; v_call: TRBV27; cdr3_nt: TGTGCCAGCAGAGTCGGGGGGATGGGACCCTACAATGAGCAGTTCTTC; cdr3_aa: CASRVGGMGPYNEQFF
j_call: TRBJ2-3; clone_size: .; cdr3_length: 17; d_call: TRBD2; v_call: TRBV9; cdr3_nt: TGTGCCAGCAGCGTAGAGGCTAGCGGGGGAGGCACAGATACGCAGTATTTT; cdr3_aa: CASSVEASGGGTDTQYF